What follows are 25 T cell receptor beta chains derived from one specimen sequenced in a study of cytomegalovirus exposure and HLA in healthy donors. Both 60 Vbeta primers and 13 Jbeta primers went into the PCR. The repertoire was sequenced with immunoSEQ multiplex PCR; TCRdb's copy has only in-frame clones and lacks some. The profile shows some 120,000 clones, approximately 80% of them singletons. Sequenced material: PBMCs. Receptor source: a man under 40 in good health and CMV-seropositive.

CDR3 DNA: TGTGCCATCAGTGACCAGGGTAGTAATGAAAAACTGTTTTTT. It yields the protein CAISDQGSNEKLFF. This chain joins TRBV10-3 and TRBJ1-4; D perhaps matches TRBD1 (5 bases). Germline CDR1 ENHRY, CDR2 SYGVKD. The V end was cut by 3 bases, the J end by 4 bases, with 9 bases between. The CDR3 is 14 residues long.

V is TRBV5-1 and J is TRBJ2-1; 9 nucleotides agree with TRBD2. The CDR3 consists of 15 residues. Germline CDR1 and CDR2: SGHRS and YFSETQ. V dropped 0 bases and J dropped 9; count of bases not matched to a gene: 7. This chain's CDR3 is CASSLVAGAFVEQFF. The DNA for the CDR3 is TGCGCCAGCAGCTTGGTAGCGGGGGCCTTTGTTGAGCAGTTCTTC.

The chain employs TRBV4-2 and TRBJ2-7; 9 bases match TRBD1. V shed 0 bases, J shed 9 bases, and the junction held 12 bases outside the gene matches. The CDR3 contains 16 residues. Germline loops: CDR1 LGHNA, CDR2 YNFKEQ. CDR3 amino acids: CASSQDLGTGSSAQYF. Here the CDR3 DNA reads TGTGCCAGCAGCCAAGATCTCGGGACAGGGAGTTCCGCGCAGTACTTC.

Only a few counts were recorded for this clone. The V call is TRBV27, the J call TRBJ1-2; D is undetermined. Trimming removed 2 bases from V and 10 bases from J, with 14 bases in between. Per germline, CDR1 MNHEY and CDR2 SMNVEV (reference sequence). CDR3 length equals 13 residues. CDR3 in amino acids: CASSLDLGSDYTF. CDR3 coding DNA: TGTGCCAGCAGTTTAGACCTGGGCAGTGACTACACCTTC.

This clone was detected once. The genes are TRBV27 and TRBJ1-5; 7 nucleotides agree with TRBD1. CDR1 is MNHEY, CDR2 SMNVEV, per germline (reference sequence). The trim removed 5 bases at V and 5 bases at J, leaving 9 bases unmatched. This CDR3 is built from 15 residues. The CDR3 is CASSPADRAYQPQHF. In DNA form, the CDR3 reads TGTGCCAGCAGTCCCGCCGACAGGGCTTATCAGCCCCAGCATTTT.

The V and J genes are TRBV27 and TRBJ2-7, with D hard to call. CDR3 length: 10 residues. Germline V gene data show CDR1 as MNHEY and CDR2 as SMNVEV (reference sequence). The V end lost 3 bases, the J end lost 8 bases, and 5 bases lay between the germline ends. CDR3 nucleotides: TGTGCCAGCAGTTTCCCTAAGCAGTACTTC. Translated, it gives CASSFPKQYF.

CDR3 DNA sequence: TGTGCCAGCAGCTTAGCACCGACGACCGGGACTCGACTTTACGAGCAGTACTTC. It yields the protein CASSLAPTTGTRLYEQYF. V and J are TRBV7-9 and TRBJ2-7; possibly TRBD2 for D (6 bases). Between the trimmed V and J ends, which lost 0 bases and 4 bases, there was a span of 22 bases. The CDR3 is 18 residues long. Germline loops: CDR1 SEHNR, CDR2 FQNEAQ (reference sequence).

This chain joins TRBV7-3 and TRBJ1-1, with 7 bases lining up with TRBD1. The CDR3 is 13 residues long. V shed 4 bases, J shed 6 bases, and the junction held 5 bases outside the gene matches. CDR1 and CDR2 from the germline V gene are SGHTA and FQGTGA. CDR3: CASSWNRGSEAFF. The CDR3 bases are TGTGCCAGCAGCTGGAACAGGGGATCTGAAGCTTTCTTT.

The V and J genes are TRBV14 and TRBJ2-7; the D gene is possibly TRBD2 (6 bases). Trimming pared 4 bases from V and 5 bases from J, leaving 12 bases between. Per germline, CDR1 SGHDN and CDR2 FVKESK. The length of the CDR3 is 13 residues. CDR3 nucleotide sequence: TGTGCCAGCAGCCGCGGCGGAGGGCACGAGCAGTACTTC. Amino acid sequence: CASSRGGGHEQYF.

The chain carries TRBV13 and TRBJ2-5; 8 nucleotides align to TRBD1. The germline gives CDR1 PRHDT, CDR2 FYEKMQ (reference sequence). The CDR3 has 14 amino acids. J was trimmed by 4 bases and V by 1 base; bases with no gene match: 2. The DNA for the CDR3 is TGTGCCAGCAGCTTAGTGGACAGGGTAGAGACCCAGTACTTC. It codes for CASSLVDRVETQYF.

This chain uses TRBV15 with TRBJ1-4; D perhaps matches TRBD1 (6 bases). Germline V lookup: CDR1 LNHNV, CDR2 YYDKDF (reference sequence). Deletions cut 0 bases from V and 3 bases from J, with 14 bases between. CDR3 length: 17 amino acids. The CDR3 DNA is TGTGCCACCAGCAGAGATGGGGCAGGGACATCTAATGAAAAACTGTTTTTT. Its protein product is CATSRDGAGTSNEKLFF.

The rearrangement joins TRBV4-3 to TRBJ1-1; 10 nucleotides line up with TRBD1. Germline V CDR1 and CDR2: LGHNA, YSLEER. This CDR3 is built from 15 residues. Trimming removed 4 bases from V and 4 bases from J; junction bases left unmatched: 6. Here the CDR3 DNA reads TGCGCCAGCAGCCCGGACAGGGGGTCGGTCACTGAAGCTTTCTTT. The encoded protein is CASSPDRGSVTEAFF.

A few counts support this clone. The chain links TRBV27 to TRBJ2-7; 10 nucleotides line up with TRBD1. V was clipped by 4 bases and J by 4 bases; unmatched bases: 1. CDR3 size: 13 residues. Germline CDR1 reads MNHEY; CDR2 reads SMNVEV (reference sequence). The DNA for the CDR3 is TGTGCCAGCAGTTCGGGACAGGGGTACGAGCAGTACTTC. It codes for CASSSGQGYEQYF.

V usage is TRBV7-6 and J usage is TRBJ1-6, with 7 bases that match TRBD1. Germline V gives CDR1 SGHVS, CDR2 FNYEAQ. The CDR3 runs 16 residues. Trimming cost V 5 bases and J 9 bases; bases outside gene matches: 13. The CDR3 nucleotides are TGTGCCAGCAGCCCTGGTGTACAGGGGCAACGTTCACCCCTCCACTTT. Translated, it gives CASSPGVQGQRSPLHF.

This clone was detected only a few times. The chain has TRBV2 and TRBJ2-1, with 10 bases that match TRBD1. V was clipped by 5 bases and J by 15 bases; unmatched bases: 7. Germline CDR1 SNHLY, CDR2 FYNNEI. CDR3 size: 12 residues. As DNA, the CDR3 is TGTGCCAGCAGTCCTGGGACAGGGGTGGGGTTCTTC. Translated, it gives CASSPGTGVGFF.

This chain uses TRBV27 with TRBJ2-3, with TRBD1 matching over 8 bases. Looked up from germline, CDR1 is MNHEY and CDR2 is SMNVEV (reference sequence). After removal of 5 bases from V and 3 bases from J, the junction contained 4 bases not matched to a gene. This CDR3 comprises 14 residues. The CDR3 is CASSHDRGTDTQYF. CDR3 DNA: TGTGCCAGCAGTCACGACAGGGGAACAGATACGCAGTATTTT.

This chain uses TRBV2 with TRBJ1-3; D might be TRBD1 (5 bases). With 7 bases removed from V and 4 bases from J, the gap between germline ends came to 17 bases. CDR1 and CDR2 (germline): SNHLY, FYNNEI. This CDR3 has 15 amino acids. The DNA for the CDR3 is TGTGCCAGCAAGCAGGGCTCGGTTGGAGGAAACACCATATATTTT. Translation: CASKQGSVGGNTIYF.

This clone was detected only a few times. The chain links TRBV11-3 to TRBJ1-1; D perhaps matches TRBD1 (6 bases). Trimming stripped 5 bases from V and 2 bases from J, with 9 bases between. The CDR3 spans 13 residues. Germline-derived CDR1 and CDR2 are SGHNT and YENEEA. The CDR3 sequence: CASSLQGNTEAFF. CDR3 nucleotide sequence: TGTGCCAGCAGCCTACAGGGTAACACTGAAGCTTTCTTT.

This clone was recorded only once. The CDR3 is CASSLPGQGYWPQHF. Here the CDR3 DNA reads TGTGCCAGTAGCCTACCGGGACAGGGATACTGGCCCCAGCATTTT. The V and J genes are TRBV19 and TRBJ1-5; 9 bases fit TRBD1. V was clipped by 6 bases and J by 9 bases; unmatched bases: 12. This CDR3 region has 15 residues. CDR1 and CDR2 (germline): LNHDA, SQIVND (reference sequence).

The chain joins TRBV4-3 to TRBJ2-3, with D possibly matching TRBD2 (7 bases). CDR3 size: 16 residues. Trimming left V 4 bases short and J 2 bases short, with 16 bases between. Looked up from germline, CDR1 is LGHNA and CDR2 is YSLEER. CDR3 loop: CASSPRGASVTDTQYF. CDR3 DNA: TGCGCCAGCAGCCCACGGGGGGCCTCAGTCACAGATACGCAGTATTTT.

V is TRBV19 and J is TRBJ1-2, with D unresolved. The CDR3 loop spans 15 amino acids. The V end lost 3 bases, the J end lost 1 base, and 12 bases lay between the germline ends. The germline gives CDR1 LNHDA, CDR2 SQIVND (reference sequence). The CDR3 nucleotides are TGTGCCAGTAGTATGATCCAGGCGATTAACTATGGCTACACCTTC. Amino acids: CASSMIQAINYGYTF.

This clone has a handful of counts. The chain joins TRBV7-9 to TRBJ1-1, with D unresolved. Germline lookup yields CDR1 SEHNR and CDR2 FQNEAQ (reference sequence). The CDR3 runs 13 residues. Trimming shortened V by 1 base and J by 5 bases, and 8 bases separated the two germline ends. The CDR3 DNA is TGTGCCAGCAGCTTAGTTCGGGGAACTGAAGCTTTCTTT. It specifies CASSLVRGTEAFF. Drawing the rest from reference TRBV7-9 and TRBJ1-1, the complete variable domain is DTGVSQNPRHKITKRGQNVTFRCDPISEHNRLYWYRQTLGQGPEFLTYFQNEAQLEKSRLLSDRFSAERPKGSFSTLEIQRTEQGDSAMYLCASSLVRGTEAFFGQGTRLTVV.

The J gene is TRBJ2-5, the V gene TRBV10-3; TRBD2 agrees at 12 bases. The CDR3 is made up of 16 amino acids. Germline V gives CDR1 ENHRY, CDR2 SYGVKD. V was pared by 5 bases and J by 2 bases, with 6 bases of the junction left unmatched. The CDR3 spells CAISRTSGGYQETQYF. CDR3 bases: TGTGCCATCAGTCGTACTAGCGGGGGGTATCAAGAGACCCAGTACTTC.

This chain joins TRBV6-1 and TRBJ1-2; 9 bases line up with TRBD1. The germline CDR1 and CDR2 sequences are MNHNS and SASEGT. J gave up 4 bases and V 2 bases, and 5 bases lay outside the gene matches. This CDR3 has 15 amino acids. The CDR3 is CASSEYRGQGYGYTF. The CDR3 DNA follows: TGTGCCAGCAGTGAATACAGGGGGCAAGGCTATGGCTACACCTTC.

The chain is built from TRBV28 and TRBJ1-2; 8 nucleotides match TRBD1. J lost 5 bases, V lost 8 bases, and 10 bases had no gene match. Per the germline V gene, CDR1 is MDHEN and CDR2 is SYDVKM. The CDR3 sequence is 14 residues long. The CDR3 bases are TGTGCCAGCCGCCCCGGACAGGGACGATATGGCTACACCTTC. Translation: CASRPGQGRYGYTF.